These 3 T cell receptor beta chains were all obtained from the same sample, sequenced in a study of blood T cell repertoires in COVID-19. This table comes from immunoSEQ multiplex PCR, and its TCRdb copy is limited to in-frame clones, with some not included. The table shows 150,000 or so clones, with approximately 81% occurring only once. The sample comprised PBMCs or T cells enriched from blood (not recorded which). All receptors come from a man in his sixties who had recovered from COVID-19.

The J gene is TRBJ2-7, the V gene TRBV6-5, with 11 bases lining up with TRBD1. In germline, CDR1 is MNHEY, CDR2 SVGAGI. After removal of 6 bases from V and 3 bases from J, the junction contained 4 bases not matched to a gene. This CDR3 has 14 residues. CDR3 bases: TGTGCCAGCAGACAGGACAGGGGGCTCTACGAGCAGTACTTC. This translates into CASRQDRGLYEQYF.

For the CDR3, the DNA is TGTGCCAGCAGTGGGTCTAGCGGGAGCTCCTACGAGCAGTACTTC. Protein sequence: CASSGSSGSSYEQYF. The chain has TRBV2 and TRBJ2-7; 10 bases line up with TRBD2. Germline-derived CDR1 and CDR2 are SNHLY and FYNNEI. The CDR3 consists of 15 residues. The J segment lost 0 bases and the V segment lost 4 bases, leaving 3 bases of the junction unmatched.

The rearrangement uses TRBV5-1 and TRBJ1-6, with a tentative D call TRBD1 (6 bases). The V gene's germline CDR1 is SGHRS and CDR2 YFSETQ. Trimming took off 4 bases at V and 9 bases at J, with 14 bases between the two ends. The CDR3 runs to 14 residues. The CDR3 loop is CASSPGQNFSPLHF. In nucleotides, the CDR3 is TGCGCCAGCAGCCCCGGACAGAACTTTTCACCCCTCCACTTT.